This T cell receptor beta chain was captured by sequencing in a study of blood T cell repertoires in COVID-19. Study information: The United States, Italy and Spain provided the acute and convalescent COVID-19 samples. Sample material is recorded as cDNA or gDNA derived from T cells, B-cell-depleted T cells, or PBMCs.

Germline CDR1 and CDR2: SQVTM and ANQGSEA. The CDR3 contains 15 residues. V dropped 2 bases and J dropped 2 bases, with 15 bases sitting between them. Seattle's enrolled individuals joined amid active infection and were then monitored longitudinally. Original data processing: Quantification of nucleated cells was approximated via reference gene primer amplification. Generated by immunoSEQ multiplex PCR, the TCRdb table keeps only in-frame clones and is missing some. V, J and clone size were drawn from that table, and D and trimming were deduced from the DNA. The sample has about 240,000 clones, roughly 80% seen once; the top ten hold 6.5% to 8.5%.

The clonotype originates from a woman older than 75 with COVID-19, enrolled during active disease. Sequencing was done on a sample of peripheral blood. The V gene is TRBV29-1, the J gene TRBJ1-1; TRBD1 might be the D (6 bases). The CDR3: CSVERGTGLNTEAFF. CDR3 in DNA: TGCAGCGTTGAAAGGGGTACAGGGTTAAACACTGAAGCTTTCTTT.